The clone carrying this T cell receptor beta chain was counted at least ten times. In the source study's methods: How many nucleated cells were present was estimated from reference gene primer amplification. This table comes from immunoSEQ multiplex PCR, and its TCRdb copy is limited to in-frame clones, with some not included. The V and J calls and clone size were taken over from that table, and D and trimming were inferred from the DNA. The table records some 170,000 clones, approximately 80% of them present only once. This sample stems from a study of blood T cell repertoires in COVID-19. In the study overall: Material from acute and convalescent COVID-19 was sourced from the United States, Italy and Spain. T cells, B-cell-depleted T cells, or PBMCs provided the cDNA or gDNA that served as material.

Patients of the Seattle cohort, enrolled during active infection, were followed longitudinally. The CDR3 consists of 13 residues. The germline V gene has CDR1 SGDLS and CDR2 YYNGEE. The germline V and J ends were trimmed by 6 bases and 4 bases, with 11 bases remaining between them. Sample: peripheral blood. The chain is built from TRBV9 and TRBJ1-5, with D possibly matching TRBD1 (6 bases). The sequence was obtained from a woman in her thirties or forties with COVID-19, enrolled during active disease. CDR3 in DNA: TGTGCCAGCAAACAGGGTCCGAATCAGCCCCAGCATTTT. It encodes CASKQGPNQPQHF.